These T cell receptor beta chains were read from a single sample in a study of blood T cell repertoires in COVID-19. Assay: immunoSEQ multiplex PCR; the TCRdb copy retains only in-frame clones and omits some. The data contain about 73,000 clones, 82% of them singletons. Sequenced: peripheral blood. Receptor source: a woman aged 55-70 years with acute or convalescent COVID-19. The CDR3 runs from the conserved cysteine through the conserved F or W. Each record gives: J gene, V gene, clone size, D gene, CDR3 DNA, CDR3 protein. The D gene is left open where the match is weak. Not all rows give a size; the values are once, few, many and, for expanded clones, a class.

TRBJ1-2 | TRBV6-5 | NA | NA | TGTGCCAGCAGTTACTCGGACACCAGGGGTGATTATGGCTACACCTTC | CASSYSDTRGDYGYTF
TRBJ1-1 | TRBV5-4 | few | NA | TGTGCCAGCAGCTTGGAAGGGGCAGCGAGAGAAGCTTTCTTT | CASSLEGAAREAFF
TRBJ1-2 | TRBV29-1 | NA | TRBD1 | TGCAGCGTTGGAGGGACAGACTATGGCTACACCTTC | CSVGGTDYGYTF
TRBJ1-2 | TRBV3-1/TRBV3-2 | NA | TRBD1 | TGTGCCAGCAGCCATGAACGACAGGGGAGAGGCTATGGCTACACCTTC | CASSHERQGRGYGYTF
TRBJ1-5 | TRBV4-2 | once | NA | TGTGCCAGCAGCCAAGAACCCGGACAGCCCAATCAGCCCCAGCATTTT | CASSQEPGQPNQPQHF
TRBJ2-7 | TRBV6-5 | NA | TRBD1 | TGTGCCAGCAGTTACTCGGGACAGTCGGACGAGCAGTACTTC | CASSYSGQSDEQYF
TRBJ2-1 | TRBV30 | NA | NA | TGTGCCTGGAGTGTATCCAGATACAATGAGCAGTTCTTC | CAWSVSRYNEQFF
TRBJ1-1 | TRBV5-1 | NA | NA | TGCGCCAGCAGCTTGGTCTTTTATGGGGAACAGGGTGCAACTGAAGCTTTCTTT | CASSLVFYGEQGATEAFF
TRBJ2-7 | TRBV24-1 | once | NA | TGTGCCACCAGCGAAGGCTGGGGGCCTGGGGAGCAGTACTTC | CATSEGWGPGEQYF
TRBJ2-3 | TRBV6-5 | NA | NA | TGTGCCAGCAGCTCCGGGTTAGATACGCAGTATTTT | CASSSGLDTQYF
TRBJ2-5 | TRBV28 | NA | TRBD1 | TGTGCCAGCAGTACCCCGGGACAGGGACAAGAGACCCAGTACTTC | CASSTPGQGQETQYF
TRBJ1-5 | TRBV10-2 | NA | TRBD1 | TGCGCCAGCAGTGATTCGGGACAGGGGGCTAATCAGCCCCAGCATTTT | CASSDSGQGANQPQHF
TRBJ1-2 | TRBV3-1/TRBV3-2 | NA | NA | TGTGCCAGCAGCCCGGTGATTAACTATGGCTACACCTTC | CASSPVINYGYTF
TRBJ2-1 | TRBV9 | NA | TRBD1 | TGTGCCAGCAGCGCACGAACAGGGGGCTCCTACAATGAGCAGTTCTTC | CASSARTGGSYNEQFF
TRBJ2-7 | TRBV19 | NA | TRBD2 | TGTGCCAGTAGTGTCGGTCTGGGTCGACTAGCGGGGGGCTTCTACGAGCAGTACTTC | CASSVGLGRLAGGFYEQYF
TRBJ1-4 | TRBV3-1/TRBV3-2 | NA | TRBD1 | TGTGCCAGCAGACTTACAGGGGGCGGTAATGAAAAACTGTTTTTT | CASRLTGGGNEKLFF
TRBJ1-5 | TRBV19 | NA | NA | TGTGCCAGTACCCTCGGAGGGCGGATCAATCAGCCCCAGCATTTT | CASTLGGRINQPQHF
TRBJ1-6 | TRBV18 | NA | NA | TGTGCCAGCTCACAAAAACAGGATATCGGGAGGACCCAACCTGGTGGGAATTCACCCCTCCACTTT | CASSQKQDIGRTQPGGNSPLHF
TRBJ1-5 | TRBV2 | NA | TRBD1 | TGTGCCAGCAGCCCGGACAGGGGATCCAATCAGCCCCAGCATTTT | CASSPDRGSNQPQHF
TRBJ2-6 | TRBV28 | few | NA | TGTGCCAGCAGTTTAGAAAGCCTAAAGCCTGGGGCCAACGTCCTGACTTTC | CASSLESLKPGANVLTF
TRBJ2-1 | TRBV5-1 | NA | NA | TGCGCCAGCAGCTTGAGGGGCGTGACCAACAATGAGCAGTTCTTC | CASSLRGVTNNEQFF
TRBJ2-1 | TRBV7-8 | few | TRBD2 | TGTGCCAGCAGCTTAGCCCATCACAGTGGGTTGGGGGACTACTACAATGAGCAGTTCTTC | CASSLAHHSGLGDYYNEQFF
TRBJ1-2 | TRBV11-2 | once | TRBD1 | TGTGCCAGCAGCTTAGAGGACAGGGGCTGGGGCTACACCTTC | CASSLEDRGWGYTF
TRBJ2-1 | TRBV5-6 | NA | TRBD1 | TGTGCCAGCAGCTTGTCCCCGGGACAGGGGGTCTATGAGCAGTTCTTC | CASSLSPGQGVYEQFF
TRBJ2-5 | TRBV27 | NA | TRBD2 | TGTGCCAGCAGTATTAGCGGGGGGGCGGAGACCCAGTACTTC | CASSISGGAETQYF
TRBJ1-5 | TRBV19 | NA | NA | TGTGCCAGTAGTATGCAGGGGCGGATTAGGAATACGAAGTATCAGCCCCAGCATTTT | CASSMQGRIRNTKYQPQHF
TRBJ2-2 | TRBV19 | NA | TRBD1 | TGTGCCAGTAGTACCGGACAGGGAAATATCGGGGAGCTGTTTTTT | CASSTGQGNIGELFF
TRBJ1-1 | TRBV28 | NA | TRBD1 | TGTGCCACCTACAGGGGCATGAACACTGAAGCTTTCTTT | CATYRGMNTEAFF
TRBJ2-1 | TRBV7-9 | NA | TRBD2 | TGTGCCAGCAGCCCCGGCGGGAGCGGGAGGGCCGGTGAGCAGTTCTTC | CASSPGGSGRAGEQFF
TRBJ2-4 | TRBV7-2 | NA | NA | TGTGCCAGCAGCTTTCGGACAGCCCAGTACTTC | CASSFRTAQYF